This T cell receptor (beta chain) was recorded in a study of shared clonotypes between healthy human individuals. Whole-study findings and limits: As a rule, naive subsets had a larger estimated richness than memory subsets. Generation probability values for non-shared clonotypes were lower than those for clonotypes shared by all four donors.

Trimming took 4 bases from V and 2 from J, leaving 13 bases between them. The CDR3 is 14 amino acids. Germline V gene data show CDR1 as SGDLS and CDR2 as YYNGEE. Naive CD8 isolation took CD45RO-negative cells positively selected for CCR7 and excluded terminally differentiated effector memory CD45RA+ cells. All donors qualified as healthy HIV-negative adults and had experienced no recent acute infections or vaccinations. Clones were sequenced by immunoSEQ multiplex PCR, and TCRdb holds only the in-frame ones, with some missing. Among some 1,900,000 clones, 85% to 95% were seen once, and the ten largest hold 1.2%. Comments on this clone: Antigen specificity is unknown.

The clonotype originates from a man between 18 and 29 years old in good health. The chain combines TRBV9 with TRBJ2-7; perhaps TRBD1 as D (6 bases). The sample was naive CD8+ T cells sorted from blood. CDR3 nucleotide sequence: TGTGCCAGCAGCCCCCGGGACAACACCTACGAGCAGTACTTC. Amino acids: CASSPRDNTYEQYF.